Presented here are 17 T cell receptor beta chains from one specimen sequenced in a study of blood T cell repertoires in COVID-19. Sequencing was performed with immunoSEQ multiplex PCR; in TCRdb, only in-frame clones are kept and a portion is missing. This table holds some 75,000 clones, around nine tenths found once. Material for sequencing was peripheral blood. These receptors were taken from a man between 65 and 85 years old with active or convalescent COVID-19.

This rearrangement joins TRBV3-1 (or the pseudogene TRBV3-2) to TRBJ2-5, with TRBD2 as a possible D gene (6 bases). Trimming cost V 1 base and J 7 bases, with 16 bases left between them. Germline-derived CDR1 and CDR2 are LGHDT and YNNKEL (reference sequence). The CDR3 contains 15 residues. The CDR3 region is CASSQVTSSPGTQYF. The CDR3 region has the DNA TGTGCCAGCAGCCAAGTAACTAGCTCCCCGGGGACCCAGTACTTC.

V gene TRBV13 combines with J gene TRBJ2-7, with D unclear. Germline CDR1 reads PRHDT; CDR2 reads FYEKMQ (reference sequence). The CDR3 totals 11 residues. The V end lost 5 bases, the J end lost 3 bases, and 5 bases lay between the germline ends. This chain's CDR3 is CASSGLYEQYF. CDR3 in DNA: TGTGCCAGCAGCGGCCTCTACGAGCAGTACTTC.

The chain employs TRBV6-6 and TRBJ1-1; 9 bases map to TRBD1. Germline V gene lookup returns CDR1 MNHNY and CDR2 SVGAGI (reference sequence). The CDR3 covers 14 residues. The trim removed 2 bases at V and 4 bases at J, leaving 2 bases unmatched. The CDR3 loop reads CASSYRGQGTEAFF. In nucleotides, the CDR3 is TGTGCCAGCAGTTACAGGGGACAGGGCACTGAAGCTTTCTTT.

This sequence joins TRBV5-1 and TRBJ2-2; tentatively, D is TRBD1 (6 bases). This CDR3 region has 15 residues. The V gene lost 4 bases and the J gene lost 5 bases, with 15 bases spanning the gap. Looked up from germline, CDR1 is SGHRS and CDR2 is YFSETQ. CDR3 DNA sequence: TGCGCCAGCAGCCCTAACTACAGGGAAACCGGGGAGCTGTTTTTT. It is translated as CASSPNYRETGELFF.

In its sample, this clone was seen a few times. The CDR3 loop is CASSPRGRGTSGTYEQYF. The CDR3 DNA reads TGTGCCAGCAGTCCCAGGGGGCGAGGGACTAGCGGTACCTACGAGCAGTACTTC. The V call is TRBV6-2 or TRBV6-3, the J call TRBJ2-7; TRBD2 matches at 11 bases. CDR1 and CDR2 from the germline V gene are MNHEY and SVGEGT. This CDR3 is 18 amino acids long. J lost 2 bases, V lost 5 bases, and 14 bases had no gene match.

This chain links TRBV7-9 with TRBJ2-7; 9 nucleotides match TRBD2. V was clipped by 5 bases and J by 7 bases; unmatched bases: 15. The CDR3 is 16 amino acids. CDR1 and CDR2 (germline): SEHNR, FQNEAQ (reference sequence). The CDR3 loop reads CASSQYFGTSNREQYF. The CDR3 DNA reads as TGTGCCAGCAGCCAATACTTTGGGACTAGCAACCGGGAGCAGTACTTC.

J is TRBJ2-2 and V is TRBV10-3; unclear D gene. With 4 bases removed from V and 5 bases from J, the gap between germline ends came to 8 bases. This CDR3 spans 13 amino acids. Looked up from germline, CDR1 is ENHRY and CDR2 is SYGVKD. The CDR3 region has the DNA TGTGCCATCAGTGGGCCTTCGACCGGGGAGCTGTTTTTT. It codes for CAISGPSTGELFF.

The CDR3 is CASSLQQAGNSPLHF. The CDR3 region has the DNA TGTGCCAGCAGCTTACAGCAGGCGGGGAATTCACCCCTCCACTTT. The chain is built from TRBV7-9 and TRBJ1-6; D is unclear. CDR1 is SEHNR, CDR2 FQNEAQ, per germline (reference sequence). Trimming cost V 2 bases and J 7 bases, with 12 bases left between them. The CDR3 covers 15 residues.

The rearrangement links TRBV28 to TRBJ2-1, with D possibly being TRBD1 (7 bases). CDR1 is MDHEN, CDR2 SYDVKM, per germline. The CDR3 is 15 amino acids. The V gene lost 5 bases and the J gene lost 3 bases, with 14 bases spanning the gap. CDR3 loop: CASSVRGAGYNEQFF. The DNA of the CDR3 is TGTGCCAGCAGTGTCAGGGGGGCGGGCTACAATGAGCAGTTCTTC.

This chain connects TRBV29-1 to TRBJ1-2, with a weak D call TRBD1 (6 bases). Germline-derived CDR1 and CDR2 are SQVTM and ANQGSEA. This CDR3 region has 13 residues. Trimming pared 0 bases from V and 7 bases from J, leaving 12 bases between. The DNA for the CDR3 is TGCAGCGTTGAAGAACAGGGTGGTGGTGGCTACACCTTC. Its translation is CSVEEQGGGGYTF.

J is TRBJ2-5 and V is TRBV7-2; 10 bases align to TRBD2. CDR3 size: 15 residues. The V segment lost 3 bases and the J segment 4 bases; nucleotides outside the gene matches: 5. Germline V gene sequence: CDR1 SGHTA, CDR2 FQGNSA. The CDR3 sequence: CASSFPAGGRETQYF. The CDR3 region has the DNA TGTGCCAGCAGCTTTCCAGCGGGGGGGCGAGAGACCCAGTACTTC.

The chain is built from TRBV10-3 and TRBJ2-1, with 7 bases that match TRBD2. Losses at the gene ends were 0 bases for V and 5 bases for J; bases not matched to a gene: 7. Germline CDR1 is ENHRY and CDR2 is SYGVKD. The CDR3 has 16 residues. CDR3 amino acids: CAISESASGVNNEQFF. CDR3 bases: TGTGCCATCAGTGAGTCCGCTAGCGGAGTAAACAATGAGCAGTTCTTC.

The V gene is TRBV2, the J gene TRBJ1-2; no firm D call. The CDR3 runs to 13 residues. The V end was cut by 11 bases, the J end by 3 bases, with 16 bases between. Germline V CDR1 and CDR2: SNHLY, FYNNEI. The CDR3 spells CAGTTGSHYGYTF. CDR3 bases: TGTGCCGGCACGACGGGTAGTCACTATGGCTACACCTTC.

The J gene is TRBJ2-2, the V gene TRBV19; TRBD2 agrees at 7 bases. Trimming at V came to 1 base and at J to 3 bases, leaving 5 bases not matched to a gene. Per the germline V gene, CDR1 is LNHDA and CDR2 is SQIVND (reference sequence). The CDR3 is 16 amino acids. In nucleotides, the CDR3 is TGTGCCAGTAGTATAGGGGGAGGGCCGGACACCGGGGAGCTGTTTTTT. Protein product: CASSIGGGPDTGELFF.

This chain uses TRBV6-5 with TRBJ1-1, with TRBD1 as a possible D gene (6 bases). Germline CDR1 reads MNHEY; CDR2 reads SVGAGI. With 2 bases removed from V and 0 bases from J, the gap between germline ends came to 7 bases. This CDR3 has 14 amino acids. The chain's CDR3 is CASSYGTLNTEAFF. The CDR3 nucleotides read TGTGCCAGCAGTTACGGGACACTGAACACTGAAGCTTTCTTT.

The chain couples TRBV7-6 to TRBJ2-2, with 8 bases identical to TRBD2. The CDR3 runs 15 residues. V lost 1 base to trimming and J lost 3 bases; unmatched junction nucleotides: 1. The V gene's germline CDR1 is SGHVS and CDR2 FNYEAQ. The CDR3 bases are TGTGCCAGCAGCTTAGGAGCGGGGGACACCGGGGAGCTGTTTTTT. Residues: CASSLGAGDTGELFF.

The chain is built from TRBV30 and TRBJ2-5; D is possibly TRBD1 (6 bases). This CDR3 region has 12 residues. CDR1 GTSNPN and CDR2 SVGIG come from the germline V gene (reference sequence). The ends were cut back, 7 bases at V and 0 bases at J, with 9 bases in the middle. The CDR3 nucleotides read TGTGCCTCTGGGGGCAACCAAGAGACCCAGTACTTC. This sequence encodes CASGGNQETQYF.